This T cell receptor (beta chain) was documented in a study of T-cell memory formation after mild COVID-19. Whole-study context: The TCR clusters were mostly specific to one donor.

There are a few counts of this clonotype. V was shortened by 1 base and J by 6 bases, with 10 bases between the two germline ends. Germline lookup yields CDR1 SEHNR and CDR2 FQNEAQ (reference sequence). CDR3 length: 13 residues. TCRdb redid the calling of the 5' RACE reads with MiXCR, one entry per CDR3 protein. The table lists tens of thousands of distinct CDR3 sequences, 12% of them singletons, with around 23% in the top ten. This clonotype was sampled from a man aged 18-30 years who had mild COVID-19 (a few samples of this study predate the infection). Cell type and time point are not known. This rearrangement joins TRBV7-9 to TRBJ2-7; D unresolved. Sequences were obtained from PBMCs or a T cell subset sorted from them (not recorded which). The CDR3 region has the DNA TGTGCCAGCAGCTTAGGGGAAGGGCGCGAGCAGTACTTC. It codes for CASSLGEGREQYF. Drawing the rest from reference TRBV7-9 and TRBJ2-7, the complete variable domain is DTGVSQNPRHKITKRGQNVTFRCDPISEHNRLYWYRQTLGQGPEFLTYFQNEAQLEKSRLLSDRFSAERPKGSFSTLEIQRTEQGDSAMYLCASSLGEGREQYFGPGTRLTVT.